The source of this TCR beta chain is a study of T cell changes during pregnancy in multiple sclerosis. Using immunoSEQ multiplex PCR, the repertoire was profiled, and TCRdb retains in-frame clones only, with some absent. The profile shows under 60,000 clones, about 91% of them singletons. V gave up 6 bases and J gave up 6 bases; unmatched junction bases: 9. Germline CDR1 SNHLY, CDR2 FYNNEI. There are 14 residues in the CDR3. The clonotype was recovered from a female donor in good health, enrolled as a control in a pregnancy study. Sequenced here: CD4+ T cells from peripheral blood mononuclear cells, sampled in the second trimester of pregnancy. The chain has TRBV2 and TRBJ1-1, with 8 bases matching TRBD1. CDR3 sequence: CASRTTGVVSEAFF. The CDR3 DNA follows: TGTGCCAGCAGGACGACAGGGGTAGTGTCTGAAGCTTTCTTT.